One and the same sample provided the 8 T cell receptor beta chains below, sequenced in a study of spatial heterogeneity in lung cancer. TCRdb passed the 5' RACE reads through MiXCR, listing each CDR3 protein once. The sample yields some 110,000 distinct CDR3 sequences, over 9% seen once. The time point denotes: blood at routine non-recurrence follow-up after resection. Whole RNA obtained from tumor, nontumor lung or frozen PBMC underwent sequencing without sorting. The sample was PBMCs, taken at follow-up. The source of these receptors is a male donor with early-stage non-small cell lung cancer.

In its sample, this clonotype was seen a few times. J is TRBJ2-2 and V is TRBV5-1; 7 bases match TRBD1. CDR3 size: 15 residues. J gave up 3 bases and V 8 bases, and 10 bases lay outside the gene matches. Germline V gives CDR1 SGHRS, CDR2 YFSETQ. CDR3 sequence reads: CASGTGARDTGELFF. CDR3 in DNA: TGCGCCAGTGGAACAGGGGCGAGGGACACCGGGGAGCTGTTTTTT.

V is TRBV5-1 and J is TRBJ1-5, with a possible D match to TRBD1 (5 bases). Trimming removed 3 bases from V and 2 bases from J, with 21 bases in between. In germline, CDR1 is SGHRS, CDR2 YFSETQ. The CDR3 sequence is 18 residues long. CDR3: CASSSLRGSLGCNQPQHF. CDR3 sequence (DNA): TGCGCCAGCAGCTCTCTTCGGGGGAGTCTAGGGTGCAATCAGCCCCAGCATTTT. Full variable domain (rest looked up from reference TRBV5-1 and TRBJ1-5): KAGVTQTPRYLIKTRGQQVTLSCSPISGHRSVSWYQQTPGQGLQFLFEYFSETQRNKGNFPGRFSGRQFSNSRSEMNVSTLELGDSALYLCASSSLRGSLGCNQPQHFGDGTRLSIL.

This clonotype came up many times. The V and J genes are TRBV29-1 and TRBJ2-1, with 7 positions matching TRBD1. After removal of 6 bases from V and 0 bases from J, the junction contained 14 bases not matched to a gene. Germline loops: CDR1 SQVTM, CDR2 ANQGSEA. The CDR3 extends over 17 amino acids. The CDR3 region is CSVAGQATGSSYNEQFF. CDR3 coding DNA: TGCAGCGTGGCTGGACAGGCTACCGGAAGCTCCTACAATGAGCAGTTCTTC.

The chain recombines TRBV29-1 with TRBJ2-1, with TRBD2 identical over 9 bases. In germline, CDR1 is SQVTM, CDR2 ANQGSEA. CDR3 length: 18 amino acids. J lost 11 bases, V lost 1 base, and 21 bases had no gene match. CDR3 loop: CSVEVPFPGLAPSAKQFF. The CDR3 DNA reads TGCAGCGTTGAAGTCCCTTTTCCGGGACTAGCCCCTTCTGCAAAGCAGTTCTTC.

In regard to this clonotype: This clone may be a read error of a much larger clone one base away. The chain carries TRBV4-3 and TRBJ1-1; D is possibly TRBD1 (5 bases). This CDR3 contains 16 residues. The germline CDR1 and CDR2 sequences are LGHNA and YSLEER. CDR3 sequence reads: CASCQDPGRENTEAFF. The CDR3, as DNA: TGCGCCAGCTGCCAAGATCCGGGCAGGGAGAACACTGAAGCTTTCTTT.

The chain couples TRBV7-2 to TRBJ1-6; D uncertain. CDR3 length: 12 amino acids. With 2 bases removed from V and 9 bases from J, the gap between germline ends came to 5 bases. Germline-derived CDR1 and CDR2 are SGHTA and FQGNSA. The CDR3 spells CASSLQVSPLHF. CDR3 DNA: TGTGCCAGCAGCTTACAGGTTTCACCCCTCCACTTT.

This clonotype appeared a few times. V is TRBV7-2 and J is TRBJ2-3; 10 nucleotides agree with TRBD2. CDR1 and CDR2 from the germline V gene are SGHTA and FQGNSA. CDR3 length equals 14 residues. The ends lost 3 bases at V and 7 bases at J; junction bases unmatched: 4. In nucleotides, the CDR3 is TGTGCCAGCAGCTTTACTAGCGGGGCTCATACGCAGTATTTT. Its translation is CASSFTSGAHTQYF.

The V call is TRBV14, the J call TRBJ1-6; no definite D call. This CDR3 contains 14 residues. V shed 2 bases and J shed 4 bases, with 6 bases lying between them. Germline V lookup: CDR1 SGHDN, CDR2 FVKESK. The CDR3 coding sequence is TGTGCCAGCAGCCAACTGGAGTATAATTCACCCCTCCACTTT. Protein sequence: CASSQLEYNSPLHF. Filled out from reference TRBV14 and TRBJ1-6, the complete variable domain reads EAGVTQFPSHSVIEKGQTVTLRCDPISGHDNLYWYRRVMGKEIKFLLHFVKESKQDESGMPNNRFLAERTGGTYSTLKVQPAELEDSGVYFCASSQLEYNSPLHFGNGTRLTVT.